Listed below are T cell receptor beta chains from one sample, sequenced in a study of blood T cell repertoires in COVID-19. Sequencing used immunoSEQ multiplex PCR; TCRdb keeps in-frame clones, though not all of them. The sample carries approximately 35,000 clones, roughly 90% recorded once. Specimen: peripheral blood. Receptor source: a human donor in a cohort sampled during active COVID-19. CDR3s include the opening cysteine and the closing phenylalanine or tryptophan. Each record gives: D gene, V gene, clone size, J gene, CDR3 DNA, CDR3 protein. A D gene is named only where the DNA matches it firmly. Clone size is shown for a subset of rows, as once, few, many or a class of expanded clone.

D gene: .; V gene: TRBV6-1; clone size: .; J gene: TRBJ1-2; CDR3 DNA: TGTGCCAGCAGTGAGGCCAGGAACTACTATGGCTACACCTTC; CDR3 protein: CASSEARNYYGYTF
D gene: .; V gene: TRBV10-1; clone size: few; J gene: TRBJ2-5; CDR3 DNA: TGCGCCAGCAGTGCTGGTCTAGCTCAAGAGACCCAGTACTTC; CDR3 protein: CASSAGLAQETQYF
D gene: TRBD2; V gene: TRBV7-2; clone size: .; J gene: TRBJ2-5; CDR3 DNA: TGTGCCAGCAGCATACGGCTAGCGGGACAAGAGACCCAGTACTTC; CDR3 protein: CASSIRLAGQETQYF
D gene: .; V gene: TRBV30; clone size: .; J gene: TRBJ1-6; CDR3 DNA: TGTGCCTGGGTCCGAACCGCGCCTTATAATTCACCCCTCCACTTT; CDR3 protein: CAWVRTAPYNSPLHF
D gene: TRBD1; V gene: TRBV12-3/TRBV12-4; clone size: .; J gene: TRBJ1-2; CDR3 DNA: TGTGCCAGCAGGACCGGGACAGGGAATGGCTACACCTTC; CDR3 protein: CASRTGTGNGYTF
D gene: TRBD1; V gene: TRBV12-3/TRBV12-4; clone size: once; J gene: TRBJ1-2; CDR3 DNA: TGTGCCAGCAGTACAGGGGGTCGGGGCTACACCTTC; CDR3 protein: CASSTGGRGYTF
D gene: TRBD1; V gene: TRBV3-1/TRBV3-2; clone size: .; J gene: TRBJ1-6; CDR3 DNA: TGTGCCAGCAGCCAGAAAGGGGGCAGGAATAATTCACCCCTCCACTTT; CDR3 protein: CASSQKGGRNNSPLHF
D gene: TRBD2; V gene: TRBV7-2; clone size: .; J gene: TRBJ2-1; CDR3 DNA: TGTGCCAGCAGCACACGGACTAGCGGCTACAATGAGCAGTTCTTC; CDR3 protein: CASSTRTSGYNEQFF
D gene: TRBD2; V gene: TRBV30; clone size: once; J gene: TRBJ2-1; CDR3 DNA: TGTGCCTGGAACGGCGGGAGGGCCGGCGATGAGCAGTTCTTC; CDR3 protein: CAWNGGRAGDEQFF
D gene: TRBD1; V gene: TRBV5-6; clone size: .; J gene: TRBJ2-7; CDR3 DNA: TGTGCCAGCAGCTTGGGTGGGACAGGGGCCTACGAGCAGTACTTC; CDR3 protein: CASSLGGTGAYEQYF
D gene: TRBD1; V gene: TRBV27; clone size: once; J gene: TRBJ2-7; CDR3 DNA: TGTGCCAGCAGTACGATACAGGGGTCTCCCTACGAGCAGTACTTC; CDR3 protein: CASSTIQGSPYEQYF
D gene: .; V gene: TRBV14; clone size: .; J gene: TRBJ1-3; CDR3 DNA: TGTGCCAGCAGCCGCGGGTTAAGCTCTGGAAACACCATATATTTT; CDR3 protein: CASSRGLSSGNTIYF
D gene: TRBD2; V gene: TRBV30; clone size: .; J gene: TRBJ2-7; CDR3 DNA: TGTGCCTGGGAGACCTGGACTAGCGGGAGCGGCGAGCAGTACTTC; CDR3 protein: CAWETWTSGSGEQYF
D gene: TRBD1; V gene: TRBV7-2; clone size: .; J gene: TRBJ1-2; CDR3 DNA: TGTGCCAGCAGCTTAGCCCCTGGACTGCTACAGGGGGGCTACACCTTC; CDR3 protein: CASSLAPGLLQGGYTF
D gene: .; V gene: TRBV4-2; clone size: .; J gene: TRBJ2-1; CDR3 DNA: TGTGCCAGCAGCCAAGAAGGGGGCTCCTACAATGAGCAGTTCTTC; CDR3 protein: CASSQEGGSYNEQFF
D gene: .; V gene: TRBV5-1; clone size: .; J gene: TRBJ2-2; CDR3 DNA: TGCGCCAGCAGCTTACAGGCTAACACCGGGGAGCTGTTTTTT; CDR3 protein: CASSLQANTGELFF
D gene: TRBD1; V gene: TRBV27; clone size: .; J gene: TRBJ1-1; CDR3 DNA: TGTGCCAGCACCGACAGGGCCACTGAAGCTTTCTTT; CDR3 protein: CASTDRATEAFF
D gene: .; V gene: TRBV7-8; clone size: .; J gene: TRBJ2-7; CDR3 DNA: TGTGCCAGCCACGCGCCAGAAGCGTCGTCCTACGAGCAGTACTTC; CDR3 protein: CASHAPEASSYEQYF
D gene: TRBD2; V gene: TRBV24-1; clone size: .; J gene: TRBJ2-1; CDR3 DNA: TGTGCCACCAGTGCAGGACTAGCGGGTAACAATGAGCAGTTCTTC; CDR3 protein: CATSAGLAGNNEQFF
D gene: TRBD2; V gene: TRBV5-1; clone size: .; J gene: TRBJ2-7; CDR3 DNA: TGCGCCAGCAGCACCGGACTAGCGGGTTTGAGGGCCCAGGGACGCGAGCAGTACTTC; CDR3 protein: CASSTGLAGLRAQGREQYF
D gene: .; V gene: TRBV19; clone size: .; J gene: TRBJ1-5; CDR3 DNA: TGTGCCAGTAGTATAGATCTATGGGGCAGGGGAATTAACCAGCCCCAGCATTTT; CDR3 protein: CASSIDLWGRGINQPQHF
D gene: TRBD1; V gene: TRBV10-3; clone size: .; J gene: TRBJ2-7; CDR3 DNA: TGTGCCATCAGCCCGGGACAGGGTACTAGCCCCTACGAGCAGTACTTC; CDR3 protein: CAISPGQGTSPYEQYF
D gene: TRBD1; V gene: TRBV4-3; clone size: .; J gene: TRBJ1-2; CDR3 DNA: TGCGCCAGCAGCCACTCCGGGACAGGGGGTGGCTACACCTTC; CDR3 protein: CASSHSGTGGGYTF
D gene: .; V gene: TRBV18; clone size: once; J gene: TRBJ1-2; CDR3 DNA: TGTGCCAGCTCACCAGGAAGGCAGGGGAGCTATCATGGCTACACCTTC; CDR3 protein: CASSPGRQGSYHGYTF
D gene: TRBD2; V gene: TRBV2; clone size: .; J gene: TRBJ2-7; CDR3 DNA: TGTGCCTGCCGGACTAGCGGGAGCTCCTACGAGCAGTACTTC; CDR3 protein: CACRTSGSSYEQYF
D gene: .; V gene: TRBV7-3; clone size: .; J gene: TRBJ1-1; CDR3 DNA: TGTGCCAGCAGCTCCAGCGGCTATACTGAAGCTTTCTTT; CDR3 protein: CASSSSGYTEAFF
D gene: .; V gene: TRBV5-1; clone size: .; J gene: TRBJ2-2; CDR3 DNA: TGCGCCAGCAGCTTGGCCAACCTTCGCGGTTTGGGTCTTCGCACCGGGGAGCTGTTTTTT; CDR3 protein: CASSLANLRGLGLRTGELFF
D gene: TRBD2; V gene: TRBV18; clone size: .; J gene: TRBJ2-1; CDR3 DNA: TGTGCCAGCTCACCTCAACGGGAGGGCAATGAGCAGTTCTTC; CDR3 protein: CASSPQREGNEQFF
D gene: .; V gene: TRBV14; clone size: .; J gene: TRBJ2-1; CDR3 DNA: TGTGCCAGCAGCCAAGAGGACTACTCCTACAATGAGCAGTTCTTC; CDR3 protein: CASSQEDYSYNEQFF
D gene: TRBD1; V gene: TRBV7-9; clone size: .; J gene: TRBJ1-6; CDR3 DNA: TGTGCCAGCAGCCCTGGATCGGGACAGGGTTATTCACCCCTCCACTTT; CDR3 protein: CASSPGSGQGYSPLHF
D gene: .; V gene: TRBV4-2; clone size: .; J gene: TRBJ2-7; CDR3 DNA: TGTGCCAGCAGCCAAGATCGTATCTACGAGCAGTACTTC; CDR3 protein: CASSQDRIYEQYF
D gene: .; V gene: TRBV11-3; clone size: .; J gene: TRBJ2-1; CDR3 DNA: TGTGCCAGCAGCTTAGAAGGGGCCCTCTACAATGAGCAGTTCTTC; CDR3 protein: CASSLEGALYNEQFF
D gene: TRBD2; V gene: TRBV28; clone size: .; J gene: TRBJ2-7; CDR3 DNA: TGTGCCAGCGCCACTCTAGCGGGACCCTACGAGCAGTACTTC; CDR3 protein: CASATLAGPYEQYF